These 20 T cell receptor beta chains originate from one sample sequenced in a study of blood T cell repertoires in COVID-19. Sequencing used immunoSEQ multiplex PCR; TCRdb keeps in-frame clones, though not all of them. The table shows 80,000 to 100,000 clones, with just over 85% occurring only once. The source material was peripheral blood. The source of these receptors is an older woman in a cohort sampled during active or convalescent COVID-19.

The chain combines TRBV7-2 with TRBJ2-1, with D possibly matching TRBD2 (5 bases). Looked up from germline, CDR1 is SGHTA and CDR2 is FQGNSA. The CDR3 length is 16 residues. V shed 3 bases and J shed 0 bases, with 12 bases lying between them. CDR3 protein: CASSFPGLSSYNEQFF. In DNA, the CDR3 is TGTGCCAGCAGCTTCCCCGGACTGAGCTCCTACAATGAGCAGTTCTTC.

In DNA form, the CDR3 reads TGTGCCAGCAGCTTAGTTCCTGGTGCCCGGAGTGAAAAACTGTTTTTT. This codes for CASSLVPGARSEKLFF. The V call is TRBV7-9, the J call TRBJ1-4, with D unclear. The CDR3 is 16 amino acids. Trimming took 1 base from V and 7 from J, leaving 16 bases between them. Germline lookup yields CDR1 SEHNR and CDR2 FQNEAQ (reference sequence).

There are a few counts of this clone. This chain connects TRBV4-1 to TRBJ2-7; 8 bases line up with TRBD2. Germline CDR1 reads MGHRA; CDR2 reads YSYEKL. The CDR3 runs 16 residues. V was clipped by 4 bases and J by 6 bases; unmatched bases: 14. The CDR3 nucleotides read TGCGCCAGCAGCCCCGGTTCGTTCTTGCGGGAGGCCGAGCAGTACTTC. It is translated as CASSPGSFLREAEQYF.

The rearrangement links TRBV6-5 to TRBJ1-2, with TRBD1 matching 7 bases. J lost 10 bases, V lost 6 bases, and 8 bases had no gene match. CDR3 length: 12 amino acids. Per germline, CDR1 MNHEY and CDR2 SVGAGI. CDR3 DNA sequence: TGTGCCAGCAGGACAGGGCGGGTACCCTACACCTTC. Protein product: CASRTGRVPYTF.

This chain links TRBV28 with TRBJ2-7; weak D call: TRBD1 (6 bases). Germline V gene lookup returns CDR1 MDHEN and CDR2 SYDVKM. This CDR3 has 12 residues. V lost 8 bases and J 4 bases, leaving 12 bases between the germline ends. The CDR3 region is CASGKDRYEQYF. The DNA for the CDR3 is TGTGCCAGCGGCAAGGACAGATACGAGCAGTACTTC.

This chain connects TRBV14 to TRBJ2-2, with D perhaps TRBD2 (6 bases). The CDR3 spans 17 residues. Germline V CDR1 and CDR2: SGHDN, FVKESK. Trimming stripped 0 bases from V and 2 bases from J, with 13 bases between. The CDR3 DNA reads TGTGCCAGCAGCCAAGATAACGCGGGGTTAAACACCGGGGAGCTGTTTTTT. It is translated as CASSQDNAGLNTGELFF.

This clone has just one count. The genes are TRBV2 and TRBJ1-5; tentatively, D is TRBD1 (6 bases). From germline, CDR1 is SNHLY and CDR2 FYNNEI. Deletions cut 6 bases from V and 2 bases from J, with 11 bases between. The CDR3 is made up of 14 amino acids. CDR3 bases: TGTGCCAGCAGCCCAGGGGCGGGCAATCAGCCCCAGCATTTT. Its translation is CASSPGAGNQPQHF.

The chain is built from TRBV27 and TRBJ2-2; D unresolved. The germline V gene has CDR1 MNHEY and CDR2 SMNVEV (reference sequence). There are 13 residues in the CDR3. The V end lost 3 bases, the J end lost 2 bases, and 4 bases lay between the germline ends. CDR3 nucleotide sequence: TGTGCCAGCAGTTTTACTAACACCGGGGAGCTGTTTTTT. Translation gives CASSFTNTGELFF.

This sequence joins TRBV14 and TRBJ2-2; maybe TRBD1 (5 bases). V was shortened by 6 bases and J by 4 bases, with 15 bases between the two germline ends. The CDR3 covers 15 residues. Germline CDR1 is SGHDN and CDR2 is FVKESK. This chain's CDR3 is CASRRSGSGTGELFF. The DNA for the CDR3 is TGTGCCAGCAGGCGATCAGGGTCCGGCACCGGGGAGCTGTTTTTT.

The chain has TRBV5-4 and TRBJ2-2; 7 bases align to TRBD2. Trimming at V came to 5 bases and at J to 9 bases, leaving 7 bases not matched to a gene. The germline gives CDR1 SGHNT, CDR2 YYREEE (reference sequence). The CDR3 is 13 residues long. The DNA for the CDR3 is TGTGCCAGCAGGGGGGGGGAAGCGAGGGAGCTGTTTTTT. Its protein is CASRGGEARELFF.

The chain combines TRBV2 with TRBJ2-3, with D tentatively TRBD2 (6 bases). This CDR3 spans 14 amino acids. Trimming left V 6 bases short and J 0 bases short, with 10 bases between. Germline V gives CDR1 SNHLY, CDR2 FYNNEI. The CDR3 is CASRLAPSTDTQYF. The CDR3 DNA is TGTGCCAGCAGGCTAGCGCCTAGCACAGATACGCAGTATTTT.

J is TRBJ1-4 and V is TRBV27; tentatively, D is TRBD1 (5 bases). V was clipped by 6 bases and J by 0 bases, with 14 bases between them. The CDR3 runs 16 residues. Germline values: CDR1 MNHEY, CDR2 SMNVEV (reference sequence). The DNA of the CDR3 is TGTGCCAGCAGACGATCAGGGTATTCAACTAATGAAAAACTGTTTTTT. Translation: CASRRSGYSTNEKLFF.

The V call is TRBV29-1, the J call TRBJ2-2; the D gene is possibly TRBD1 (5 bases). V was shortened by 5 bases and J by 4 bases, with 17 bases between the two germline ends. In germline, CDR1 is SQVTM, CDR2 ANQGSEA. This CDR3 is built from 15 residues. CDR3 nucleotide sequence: TGCAGCGTTCAGAAGGGGCCATATTCCACCGGGGAGCTGTTTTTT. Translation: CSVQKGPYSTGELFF.

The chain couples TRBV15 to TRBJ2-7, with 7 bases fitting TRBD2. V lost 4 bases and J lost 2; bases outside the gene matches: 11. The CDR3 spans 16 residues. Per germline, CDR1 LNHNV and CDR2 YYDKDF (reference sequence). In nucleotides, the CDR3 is TGTGCCACCAGCAAGACCGCTAGCGGATACACCTACGAGCAGTACTTC. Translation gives CATSKTASGYTYEQYF.

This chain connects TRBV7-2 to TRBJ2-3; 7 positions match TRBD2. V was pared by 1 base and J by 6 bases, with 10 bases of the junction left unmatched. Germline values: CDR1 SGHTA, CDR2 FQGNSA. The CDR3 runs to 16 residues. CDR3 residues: CASSLGLAGRGDTQYF. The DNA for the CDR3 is TGTGCCAGCAGCTTAGGGTTAGCGGGCCGAGGTGATACGCAGTATTTT.

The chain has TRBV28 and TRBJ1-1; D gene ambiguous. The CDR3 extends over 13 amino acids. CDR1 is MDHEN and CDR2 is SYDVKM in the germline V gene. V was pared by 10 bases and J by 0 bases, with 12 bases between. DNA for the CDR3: TGTGCCATCAAGGGAGTTATGAACACTGAAGCTTTCTTT. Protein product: CAIKGVMNTEAFF.

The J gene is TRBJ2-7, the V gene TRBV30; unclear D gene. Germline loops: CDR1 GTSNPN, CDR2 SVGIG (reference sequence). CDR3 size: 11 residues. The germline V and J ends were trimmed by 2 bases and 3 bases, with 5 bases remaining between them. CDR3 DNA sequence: TGTGCCTGGAGTTCCGGCTACGAGCAGTACTTC. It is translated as CAWSSGYEQYF. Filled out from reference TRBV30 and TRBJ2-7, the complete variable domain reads SQTIHQWPATLVQPVGSPLSLECTVEGTSNPNLYWYRQAAGRGLQLLFYSVGIGQISSEVPQNLSASRPQDRQFILSSKKLLLSDSGFYLCAWSSGYEQYFGPGTRLTVT.

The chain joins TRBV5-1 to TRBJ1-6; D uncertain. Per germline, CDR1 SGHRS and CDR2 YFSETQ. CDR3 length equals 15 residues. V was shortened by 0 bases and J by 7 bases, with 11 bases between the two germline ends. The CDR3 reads CASSLGASVNSPLHF. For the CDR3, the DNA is TGCGCCAGCAGCTTGGGGGCCAGTGTAAATTCACCCCTCCACTTT.

The CDR3 DNA reads TGCGCCAGCAGCTTGGGTGGCGGGTTCGCTAATGAAAAACTGTTTTTT. It specifies CASSLGGGFANEKLFF. The chain carries TRBV5-1 and TRBJ1-4; D not certain. Germline CDR1 SGHRS, CDR2 YFSETQ. The CDR3 is made up of 16 amino acids. V lost 0 bases to trimming and J lost 3 bases, with 12 bases between them.

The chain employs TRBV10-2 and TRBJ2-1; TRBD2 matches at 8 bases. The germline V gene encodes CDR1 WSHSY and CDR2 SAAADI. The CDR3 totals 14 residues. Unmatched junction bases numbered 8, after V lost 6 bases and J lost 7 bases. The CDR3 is CASRGLVKENEQFF. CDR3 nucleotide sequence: TGCGCCAGCAGGGGACTAGTAAAGGAGAATGAGCAGTTCTTC.